This T cell receptor beta chain was recorded in a study of T cells in Graves' hyperthyroidism and ophthalmopathy. TCR beta CDR3 regions were amplified from RNA transcripts. The study used the HTBI primer set for a first-round RT-PCR of the TCR CDR3. TCRdb ran MiXCR on the multiplex PCR reads and lists one entry per CDR3 protein. The sample lists about 460,000 distinct CDR3 sequences, 20% to 25% occurring once. V was pared by 2 bases and J by 5 bases, with 11 bases of the junction left unmatched. This CDR3 is built from 16 residues. CDR1 SGHTA and CDR2 FQGNSA come from the germline V gene. Sequencing was carried out using blood. This sequence originates from a woman between 70 and 85 years old with Graves' ophthalmopathy. The rearrangement uses TRBV7-2 and TRBJ2-7; 8 bases align to TRBD2. The CDR3 DNA is TGTGCCAGCAGCTTAACCTGGGCGGGGGGTAGGAACGAGCAGTACTTC. It yields the protein CASSLTWAGGRNEQYF.